This T cell receptor beta chain was retrieved from a study of molecular identifiers for immune sequencing clone quantification. A single record per CDR3 protein comes from TCRdb applying MiXCR to the PCR reads. The data hold 45,000 to 55,000 distinct CDR3 sequences, with around 34% observed a single time. Naive CD8 T cells, phenotype CD8+CD4-CCR7+CD45RA+, were sorted. Sequences were obtained from naive CD8+ T cells from blood, with Jurkat cell RNA spiked in. Subset specified: FACS-sorted CD8+CD4-CCR7+CD45RA+ naive T cells. This TCR was recovered from a human donor in good health. Some libraries in this study had Jurkat cell RNA spiked in.

CDR3: CASSLGWGALAEQYF. In DNA form, the CDR3 reads TGTGCCAGCAGCTTAGGTTGGGGTGCGCTGGCCGAGCAGTACTTC. The genes are TRBV7-2 and TRBJ2-7; the D is unclear. CDR1 is SGHTA, CDR2 FQGNSA, per germline. Trimming stripped 1 base from V and 6 bases from J, with 16 bases between. This CDR3 comprises 15 residues.